These 30 T cell receptor beta chains originate from one sample sequenced in a study of human T cells and chemical hapten exposure. As for time point: patch test 3, about 24 weeks after DPC sensitization. Sample treatment: therapeutic diphenylcyclopropenone sensitization with weekly scalp DPC. In TCRdb, the RACE reads were re-called with MiXCR into one record per CDR3 protein. Of about 76,000 distinct CDR3 sequences in the sample, 10% to 15% were seen once. This material consisted of whole blood, taken in connection with sensitization to the hapten diphenylcyclopropenone (DPC). All receptors derive from a woman between 45 and 60 years old with alopecia areata. Some clones in this sample may be carry-over from other donors' samples.

This clonotype was seen many times. The gene calls are TRBV20-1 and TRBJ2-1; D gene uncertain. The CDR3 contains 10 residues. V was trimmed by 3 bases and J by 7 bases, leaving 4 bases between them. Germline assignment: CDR1 DFQATT and CDR2 SNEGSKA (reference sequence). The CDR3 DNA follows: TGCAGTGCTAGGGAAAATGAGCAGTTCTTC. This sequence encodes CSARENEQFF.

This clonotype has at least ten counts. The chain carries TRBV12-3 or TRBV12-4 and TRBJ1-5; D ambiguous. V shed 1 base and J shed 5 bases, with 9 bases lying between them. The CDR3 is 14 amino acids. The CDR3 spells CASSLGLTDQPQHF. CDR3 sequence (DNA): TGTGCCAGCAGTTTAGGACTAACGGATCAGCCCCAGCATTTT.

CDR3 in DNA: TGCAGTGCCCGAGGGGGTCGGCCCGCTGGAAACACCATATATTTT. It yields the protein CSARGGRPAGNTIYF. The genes are TRBV20-1 and TRBJ1-3; perhaps TRBD1 as D (6 bases). This CDR3 is 15 amino acids long. Germline V CDR1 and CDR2: DFQATT, SNEGSKA (reference sequence). Deletions cut 6 bases from V and 2 bases from J, with 17 bases between.

This clonotype was recorded a few times. The chain joins TRBV28 to TRBJ2-7, with TRBD1 identical over 10 bases. Germline V gives CDR1 MDHEN, CDR2 SYDVKM. This CDR3 contains 16 residues. The ends lost 5 bases at V and 4 bases at J; junction bases unmatched: 11. CDR3 DNA sequence: TGTGCCAGCAGTCCGAACCGATGGACAGGGGGATACGAGCAGTACTTC. Translated, it gives CASSPNRWTGGYEQYF. Full variable domain (outside the CDR3, taken from reference TRBV28 and TRBJ2-7): DVKVTQSSRYLVKRTGEKVFLECVQDMDHENMFWYRQDPGLGLRLIYFSYDVKMKEKGDIPEGYSVSREKKERFSLILESASTNQTSMYLCASSPNRWTGGYEQYFGPGTRLTVT.

This clonotype was detected many times. This chain links TRBV7-2 with TRBJ2-1; D gene uncertain. Germline V gene lookup returns CDR1 SGHTA and CDR2 FQGNSA. CDR3 size: 12 residues. V was trimmed by 4 bases and J by 13 bases, leaving 14 bases between them. The CDR3 here is CASSSTWGHQFF. CDR3 DNA sequence: TGTGCCAGCAGCTCCACATGGGGTCACCAGTTCTTC.

The chain links TRBV11-2 to TRBJ1-2; tentatively, D is TRBD1 (5 bases). Germline V lookup: CDR1 SGHAT, CDR2 FQNNGV. This CDR3 has 19 residues. V dropped 2 bases and J dropped 2 bases, with 24 bases sitting between them. CDR3 DNA sequence: TGTGCCAGCAGCTTAAGTTGGCAGGGCGCGCCCAAATTAAACTATGGCTACACCTTC. This codes for CASSLSWQGAPKLNYGYTF.

This clonotype was detected only a few times. The chain joins TRBV29-1 to TRBJ2-7, with TRBD1 identical over 11 bases. The CDR3 is made up of 15 amino acids. Germline V CDR1 and CDR2: SQVTM, ANQGSEA. The V gene end was trimmed by 3 bases and the J gene end by 6 bases; junction bases not matched to a gene: 10. CDR3 bases: TGCAGCGTTGATCCTCTTGGGACAGGGGGAAGCGAGCAGTACTTC. Translation gives CSVDPLGTGGSEQYF.

This clonotype occurred a few times. The V call is TRBV29-1, the J call TRBJ1-2; possibly TRBD1 for D (5 bases). The CDR3 has 12 residues. Looked up from germline, CDR1 is SQVTM and CDR2 is ANQGSEA. Written as DNA, the CDR3 is TGCGCTTCGTCGGGGGCTAACTATGGCTACACCTTC. It encodes CASSGANYGYTF.

This clonotype has at least ten counts. The chain is built from TRBV4-2 and TRBJ2-1, with 10 bases identical to TRBD2. Germline V CDR1 and CDR2: LGHNA, YNFKEQ. This CDR3 has 15 amino acids. V dropped 1 base and J dropped 9; count of bases not matched to a gene: 6. The CDR3 DNA reads as TGTGCCAGCAGCCAAGCGGCGGGGACTAGCGTTGAGCAGTTCTTC. This encodes CASSQAAGTSVEQFF.

This clonotype was seen ten or more times. The chain is built from TRBV2 and TRBJ2-1, with a weak D call TRBD2 (6 bases). Trimming pared 8 bases from V and 2 bases from J, leaving 10 bases between. CDR3 length equals 13 residues. The germline V gene encodes CDR1 SNHLY and CDR2 FYNNEI. This CDR3 reads CASRDFAYNEQFF. CDR3 in DNA: TGTGCCAGCCGGGACTTCGCCTACAATGAGCAGTTCTTC.

This clonotype was seen repeatedly, ten times or more. The rearrangement uses TRBV19 and TRBJ2-2; 8 positions agree with TRBD1. Losses at the gene ends were 6 bases for V and 2 bases for J; bases not matched to a gene: 8. Germline CDR1 reads LNHDA; CDR2 reads SQIVND (reference sequence). CDR3 length: 16 amino acids. CDR3 in DNA: TGTGCCAGTAGATTGCTCGGGACAGGCAACACCGGGGAGCTGTTTTTT. Translation: CASRLLGTGNTGELFF.

This clonotype was recorded a few times. J is TRBJ2-4 and V is TRBV6-6; no definite D call. The CDR3 spans 14 residues. Trimming left V 7 bases short and J 5 bases short, with 15 bases between. Germline loops: CDR1 MNHNY, CDR2 SVGAGI (reference sequence). As DNA, the CDR3 is TGTGCCAGCACGGTGGGTGGGATCCAAAACATTCAGTACTTC. Encoded protein: CASTVGGIQNIQYF.

The V gene is TRBV7-2, the J gene TRBJ2-1, with D unresolved. V was cut by 5 bases and J by 8 bases, with 7 bases left in between. Germline CDR1 is SGHTA and CDR2 is FQGNSA. The length of the CDR3 is 11 residues. The CDR3 coding sequence is TGTGCCAGCAGCCAGATGGATGAGCAGTTCTTC. This gives the protein CASSQMDEQFF.

V usage is TRBV29-1 and J usage is TRBJ1-1; D is uncertain. CDR3 length equals 14 residues. V was clipped by 4 bases and J by 0 bases, with 12 bases between them. Germline-derived CDR1 and CDR2 are SQVTM and ANQGSEA. The CDR3 spells CSVVAGGMNTEAFF. The DNA of the CDR3 is TGCAGCGTTGTGGCGGGTGGCATGAACACTGAAGCTTTCTTT.

This chain's CDR3 is CSAGGQGDYGYTF. The CDR3 DNA is TGCAGTGCAGGGGGACAGGGGGACTATGGCTACACCTTC. This chain links TRBV20-1 with TRBJ1-2; 11 positions agree with TRBD1. The CDR3 loop spans 13 amino acids. CDR1 is DFQATT and CDR2 is SNEGSKA in the germline V gene (reference sequence). V was clipped by 6 bases and J by 3 bases; unmatched bases: 3.

The chain combines TRBV12-3 or TRBV12-4 with TRBJ2-1, with 8 bases identical to TRBD2. This CDR3 region has 14 residues. V was pared by 3 bases and J by 9 bases, with 7 bases of the junction left unmatched. The CDR3 region is CASSFAREVSEQFF. DNA for the CDR3: TGTGCCAGCAGTTTCGCGCGGGAGGTGAGTGAGCAGTTCTTC.

The sample holds many counts of this clonotype. The chain couples TRBV20-1 to TRBJ2-5, with D perhaps TRBD1 or TRBD2 (5 bases each). Germline CDR1 reads DFQATT; CDR2 reads SNEGSKA (reference sequence). This CDR3 spans 22 amino acids. V lost 0 bases, J lost 2 bases, and 34 bases lay in between. The CDR3 spells CSARDVRTWGLSAAKNQETQYF. The DNA of the CDR3 is TGCAGTGCTAGAGACGTACGGACATGGGGGTTGTCGGCAGCAAAGAATCAAGAGACCCAGTACTTC.

About this clonotype: Compared with germline, one end of the junction differs, possibly owing to a read error. V usage is TRBV20-1 and J usage is TRBJ2-3; tentatively, D is TRBD1 (6 bases). CDR1 and CDR2 from the germline V gene are DFQATT and SNEGSKA (reference sequence). There are 15 residues in the CDR3. The CDR3 DNA reads TGCTGTGCTGGCAATCTTAGGGGGAGCACAGATACGCAGTATTTT. Translating it yields CCAGNLRGSTDTQYF.

The gene calls are TRBV11-1 and TRBJ1-1, with TRBD1 matching 10 bases. CDR1 is SGHAT and CDR2 is FQDESV in the germline V gene (reference sequence). V was clipped by 5 bases and J by 1 base; unmatched bases: 7. The CDR3 loop spans 16 amino acids. The CDR3 region has the DNA TGTGCCAGCAGCGGGCCGACAGGGGGCCAGAACACTGAAGCTTTCTTT. This translates into CASSGPTGGQNTEAFF. The whole variable domain, remainder taken from reference TRBV11-1 and TRBJ1-1, is EAEVAQSPRYKITEKSQAVAFWCDPISGHATLYWYRQILGQGPELLVQFQDESVVDDSQLPKDRFSAERLKGVDSTLKIQPAELGDSAMYLCASSGPTGGQNTEAFFGQGTRLTVV.

This clonotype was found many times. The V call is TRBV29-1, the J call TRBJ1-2; TRBD1 matches at 9 bases. CDR1 and CDR2 (germline): SQVTM, ANQGSEA. With V trimmed by 5 bases and J by 7 bases, 8 bases remained unmatched. There are 13 residues in the CDR3. CDR3 in DNA: TGCAGCGTTACCCCCGTGACAGGGGGTGGCTACACCTTC. It is translated as CSVTPVTGGGYTF.

This clonotype has more than one count but fewer than ten. V is TRBV6-5 and J is TRBJ2-7; 8 bases map to TRBD2. This CDR3 spans 13 amino acids. The J segment lost 7 bases and the V segment lost 5 bases, leaving 7 bases of the junction unmatched. CDR1 and CDR2 (germline): MNHEY, SVGAGI. The CDR3, as DNA: TGTGCCAGCAGTGACGGGGTAGCGGGGGAGCAGTACTTC. This translates into CASSDGVAGEQYF.

V is TRBV11-2 and J is TRBJ2-1; 8 nucleotides match TRBD2. J gave up 4 bases and V 1 base, and 6 bases lay outside the gene matches. The length of the CDR3 is 16 residues. Germline V CDR1 and CDR2: SGHAT, FQNNGV. CDR3 nucleotide sequence: TGTGCCAGCAGCTTAGCGGGAGGGCCCCCTTACAATGAGCAGTTCTTC. Translated, it gives CASSLAGGPPYNEQFF.

This chain links TRBV7-2 with TRBJ2-1, with unresolved D. The CDR3 is 15 amino acids. The germline gives CDR1 SGHTA, CDR2 FQGNSA. V lost 0 bases and J 1 base, leaving 7 bases between the germline ends. The CDR3 bases are TGTGCCAGCAGCTTAGCGCTAAGGTCCTACAATGAGCAGTTCTTC. It translates to CASSLALRSYNEQFF. The variable domain in full, completed from reference TRBV7-2 and TRBJ2-1, reads GAGVSQSPSNKVTEKGKDVELRCDPISGHTALYWYRQSLGQGLEFLIYFQGNSAPDKSGLPSDRFSAERTGGSVSTLTIQRTQQEDSAVYLCASSLALRSYNEQFFGPGTRLTVL.

The chain links TRBV18 to TRBJ1-5; D remains unclear. The CDR3 is made up of 14 amino acids. With 5 bases removed from V and 6 bases from J, the gap between germline ends came to 14 bases. Germline V gene lookup returns CDR1 KGHSH and CDR2 LQKENI. The CDR3: CASSVKGGGQPQHF. The CDR3 DNA reads as TGTGCCAGCTCAGTGAAGGGCGGAGGTCAGCCCCAGCATTTT.

This clonotype showed up just a few times. This chain links TRBV21-1 with TRBJ2-7. TRBV21-1 counts as a pseudogene. The CDR3 runs 16 residues. The CDR3 DNA is TGTGCCAGCAGCGCATCCCATAACCTTGGTAACTACGAGCAGTACTTC. Encoded protein: CASSASHNLGNYEQYF.

This clonotype has only a few counts. V gene TRBV5-5 combines with J gene TRBJ1-1; the D is unclear. V lost 4 bases to trimming and J lost 0 bases, with 7 bases between them. The germline CDR1 and CDR2 sequences are SGHKS and YYEKEE (reference sequence). CDR3 length: 13 residues. The CDR3 is CASSLALNTEAFF. The CDR3 region has the DNA TGTGCCAGCAGCCTCGCTTTGAACACTGAAGCTTTCTTT. The variable domain in full, completed from reference TRBV5-5 and TRBJ1-1, reads DAGVTQSPTHLIKTRGQQVTLRCSPISGHKSVSWYQQVLGQGPQFIFQYYEKEERGRGNFPDRFSARQFPNYSSELNVNALLLGDSALYLCASSLALNTEAFFGQGTRLTVV.

This clonotype was detected ten times or more. The V gene is TRBV29-1, the J gene TRBJ2-1; 9 bases map to TRBD1. This CDR3 region has 14 residues. Germline V gene sequence: CDR1 SQVTM, CDR2 ANQGSEA. With V trimmed by 7 bases and J by 2 bases, 6 bases remained unmatched. The CDR3 sequence: CSELGQGTYNEQFF. The CDR3 DNA reads TGCAGCGAGCTGGGACAGGGCACCTACAATGAGCAGTTCTTC.

Turning to this clonotype: One end of the junction is discordant with germline, which a read error may explain. This chain connects TRBV7-9 to TRBJ2-3, with TRBD2 matching 9 bases. CDR1 is SEHNR and CDR2 is FQNEAQ in the germline V gene (reference sequence). The CDR3 runs 15 residues. The CDR3 here is CVSSRHSGSADTQYF. CDR3 in DNA: TGTGTCAGCAGCCGACATAGCGGGAGTGCAGATACGCAGTATTTT.

This chain uses TRBV10-3 with TRBJ2-3; D is unresolved. The CDR3 spans 13 residues. Trimming removed 9 bases from V and 0 bases from J, with 10 bases in between. Germline V gene lookup returns CDR1 ENHRY and CDR2 SYGVKD. CDR3 in DNA: TGTGCCATTCAAGGGTCTAGCACAGATACGCAGTATTTT. This translates into CAIQGSSTDTQYF.

There are a few counts of this clonotype. The rearrangement uses TRBV6-5 and TRBJ2-2; D call uncertain. Germline V lookup: CDR1 MNHEY, CDR2 SVGAGI. The CDR3 totals 15 residues. Trimming removed 0 bases from V and 6 bases from J, with 11 bases in between. The CDR3 DNA is TGTGCCAGCAGTTACTCGAAGTCAGGTTCCGGGGAGCTGTTTTTT. It yields the protein CASSYSKSGSGELFF.